The 17 T cell receptor beta chains reported below all come from one sample, sequenced in a study of shared clonotypes between healthy human individuals. TCRdb's copy holds only in-frame clones and misses some; the assay was immunoSEQ multiplex PCR. This sample has about 990,000 clones, with 78% found just once. The specimen was memory CD4+ T cells from PBMCs. This sample's subset: CD45RA-negative fraction. The receptors originated from a man aged 18 to 30 in good health. Some clones in this sample may be carry-over from other donors' samples.

This clone was detected many times. Other DNA sequences of this sample code for an identical CDR3. The chain employs TRBV9 and TRBJ1-5; possibly TRBD1 for D (6 bases). V dropped 0 bases and J dropped 4 bases, with 11 bases sitting between them. Germline lookup yields CDR1 SGDLS and CDR2 YYNGEE. The CDR3 length is 15 residues. The CDR3 region is CASSVEGGPNQPQHF. CDR3 in DNA: TGTGCCAGCAGCGTAGAGGGGGGACCTAATCAGCCCCAGCATTTT.

The chain has TRBV2 and TRBJ2-1; D perhaps matches TRBD2 (6 bases). CDR3 length: 15 residues. CDR1 and CDR2 from the germline V gene are SNHLY and FYNNEI. The V end lost 2 bases, the J end lost 6 bases, and 14 bases lay between the germline ends. CDR3 amino acids: CASSESGRRTNEQFF. CDR3 nucleotide sequence: TGTGCCAGCAGTGAATCCGGGAGAAGGACCAATGAGCAGTTCTTC.

This clone was recorded a few times. The same CDR3 arises from other DNA sequences in this sample as well. The chain is built from TRBV7-9 and TRBJ1-2; D is unresolved. CDR1 and CDR2 (germline): SEHNR, FQNEAQ (reference sequence). Trimming cost V 2 bases and J 4 bases, with 5 bases left between them. The CDR3 spans 12 residues. The CDR3, as DNA: TGTGCCAGCAGCTTATCTAGCTATGGCTACACCTTC. It is translated as CASSLSSYGYTF.

This chain joins TRBV10-3 and TRBJ1-4; 7 bases match TRBD1. V lost 6 bases to trimming and J lost 7 bases; unmatched junction nucleotides: 8. The CDR3 runs 14 residues. The germline CDR1 and CDR2 sequences are ENHRY and SYGVKD. CDR3 sequence: CAIRADRVPEKLFF. The CDR3 DNA is TGTGCCATCAGAGCAGACAGGGTTCCTGAAAAACTGTTTTTT.

This chain joins TRBV7-2 and TRBJ2-7, with D perhaps given as TRBD1 or TRBD2 (6 bases each). V was clipped by 5 bases and J by 2 bases, with 13 bases between them. The germline V gene has CDR1 SGHTA and CDR2 FQGNSA. This CDR3 has 14 amino acids. DNA for the CDR3: TGTGCCAGCAGCCGGGGGCGCACCGCCTACGAGCAGTACTTC. It specifies CASSRGRTAYEQYF.

As concerns this clone: The likely explanation is a read error, given a far larger clone one base away. The chain joins TRBV29-1 to TRBJ2-5, with D possibly being TRBD2 (6 bases). The CDR3 has 17 amino acids. Germline assignment: CDR1 SQVTM and CDR2 ANQGSEA. CDR3 DNA sequence: TGCAGCGTTGAAGATAGGGCGGGGTGGGGGTTACAAGAGACCCGGTACTTC. Its protein product is CSVEDRAGWGLQETRYF. Complete variable domain (other parts from reference TRBV29-1 and TRBJ2-5): SAVISQKPSRDICQRGTSLTIQCQVDSQVTMMFWYRQQPGQSLTLIATANQGSEATYESGFVIDKFPISRPNLTFSTLTVSNMSPEDSSIYLCSVEDRAGWGLQETRYFGPGTRLLVL.

This chain connects TRBV5-4 to TRBJ2-7, with D perhaps TRBD2 (6 bases). Germline CDR1 SGHNT, CDR2 YYREEE (reference sequence). This CDR3 comprises 15 residues. V shed 4 bases and J shed 0 bases, with 14 bases lying between them. CDR3 bases: TGTGCCAGCAGCCCCGGAGGGGTCCTCTCCTACGAGCAGTACTTC. Its translation: CASSPGGVLSYEQYF.

This chain connects TRBV9 to TRBJ1-2; D not certain. Germline CDR1 is SGDLS and CDR2 is YYNGEE. This CDR3 is 14 amino acids long. The ends were cut back, 1 base at V and 4 bases at J, with 11 bases in the middle. This CDR3 reads CASSVSAETYGYTF. DNA of the CDR3: TGTGCCAGCAGCGTAAGCGCCGAGACCTATGGCTACACCTTC.

The genes are TRBV7-9 and TRBJ1-1, with 8 bases fitting TRBD1. This CDR3 has 13 amino acids. J lost 10 bases, V lost 5 bases, and 9 bases had no gene match. Per the germline V gene, CDR1 is SEHNR and CDR2 is FQNEAQ (reference sequence). CDR3 sequence reads: CASSNRQGLTAFF. The CDR3 DNA reads TGTGCCAGCAGCAACCGACAGGGGTTGACAGCTTTCTTT.

The chain employs TRBV28 and TRBJ1-1, with 8 bases lining up with TRBD1. Germline assignment: CDR1 MDHEN and CDR2 SYDVKM. The CDR3 covers 18 residues. The J segment lost 1 base and the V segment lost 5 bases, leaving 15 bases of the junction unmatched. The CDR3 DNA is TGTGCCAGCAGTCAATCGGCAGGGGGCGGCAGTTGGAACACTGAAGCTTTCTTT. Its translation: CASSQSAGGGSWNTEAFF.

The chain combines TRBV6-1 with TRBJ1-5; D might be TRBD1 (5 bases). Germline values: CDR1 MNHNS, CDR2 SASEGT. This CDR3 region has 13 residues. V was cut by 0 bases and J by 9 bases, with 9 bases left in between. The CDR3 is CASSEAGVRPQHF. CDR3 bases: TGTGCCAGCAGTGAAGCAGGGGTCAGGCCCCAGCATTTT.

The chain has TRBV19 and TRBJ1-1; D remains ambiguous. Germline values: CDR1 LNHDA, CDR2 SQIVND (reference sequence). Trimming cost V 8 bases and J 0 bases, with 13 bases left between them. The CDR3 is 14 residues long. The CDR3 DNA reads TGTGCCAGTGCCGTGGCTTTTATGAACACTGAAGCTTTCTTT. Protein sequence: CASAVAFMNTEAFF.

The chain joins TRBV5-4 to TRBJ1-1; 7 bases are a match to TRBD1. The ends lost 4 bases at V and 0 bases at J; junction bases unmatched: 9. CDR1 SGHNT and CDR2 YYREEE come from the germline V gene (reference sequence). The CDR3 is made up of 16 amino acids. As DNA, the CDR3 is TGTGCCAGCAGCCTCGGGGGGGGACAGCTGAACACTGAAGCTTTCTTT. This gives the protein CASSLGGGQLNTEAFF.

In the case of this clone: The sample holds other DNA sequences that translate to the same CDR3. V usage is TRBV20-1 and J usage is TRBJ2-5; unclear D gene. In germline, CDR1 is DFQATT, CDR2 SNEGSKA (reference sequence). The CDR3 is 10 amino acids. The V end was cut by 6 bases, the J end by 5 bases, with 7 bases between. The CDR3 protein is CSALGETQYF. CDR3 sequence (DNA): TGCAGTGCCTTAGGGGAGACCCAGTACTTC.

The V call is TRBV5-8, the J call TRBJ2-5, with 7 nucleotides matching TRBD1. Trimming took 3 bases from V and 0 from J; bases not matched to a gene: 8. This CDR3 contains 16 residues. From germline, CDR1 is SGHTS and CDR2 YDEGEE. The CDR3 sequence: CASSYHRGTHQETQYF. The CDR3 region has the DNA TGTGCCAGCAGCTACCACAGGGGTACCCACCAAGAGACCCAGTACTTC.

The chain carries TRBV29-1 and TRBJ1-1, with D perhaps matching TRBD1 (5 bases). Germline V gives CDR1 SQVTM, CDR2 ANQGSEA. V lost 5 bases to trimming and J lost 5 bases, with 18 bases between them. The CDR3 runs 14 residues. For the CDR3, the DNA is TGCAGCGTTCGAAGGGACGGCGATGATACTGAAGCTTTCTTT. It encodes CSVRRDGDDTEAFF.

This clone was seen just once. This chain joins TRBV15 and TRBJ2-2; D may be TRBD1 (6 bases). The CDR3 contains 15 residues. Germline V gene lookup returns CDR1 LNHNV and CDR2 YYDKDF (reference sequence). V shed 1 base and J shed 5 bases, with 11 bases lying between them. The CDR3 loop is CATSRVGTSTGELFF. The DNA for the CDR3 is TGTGCCACCAGCAGAGTGGGGACATCTACCGGGGAGCTGTTTTTT.